This T cell receptor (beta chain) was documented in a study of CD8 T cells in Susac syndrome. For the study at large: Treatment status at blood draw for the Susac syndrome patients was therapy-naive, corticosteroids, or intravenous immunoglobulin alone.

The authors sequenced TCR beta from blood CD8+ and CD4+ T cells. Trimming shortened V by 7 bases and J by 0 bases, and 12 bases separated the two germline ends. The CDR3 contains 14 residues. cDNA came from 0.5 to 1 ug RNA primed by random hexamers. The method of amplification for TCR beta CDR3 was immunoSEQ multiplex PCR, covering 54 Vbeta and 13 Jbeta. Using its own MiXCR run on the immunoSEQ multiplex PCR reads, TCRdb lists one record per CDR3 protein. The sample lists some 190,000 distinct CDR3 sequences, about 94% seen once, with 0.15% in the top ten. The J gene is TRBJ1-1, the V gene TRBV12-3 or TRBV12-4; D possibly corresponds to TRBD1 (5 bases). Material for sequencing was CD4+ T cells from PBMCs. This TCR was sampled from a human donor with Susac syndrome. The CDR3 DNA sequence: TGTGCCAGCACCGAGACAGCCATGAACACTGAAGCTTTCTTT. Its protein is CASTETAMNTEAFF.